Below are 5 T cell receptor beta chains sequenced from a single sample in a study of T cells in women clearing cervical HPV infection. Method: immunoSEQ multiplex PCR; TCRdb's copy keeps in-frame clones and lacks some. The sample has about 35,000 clones. The sample was blood buffy coat. The source of these receptors is a woman aged 18 to 75 with a cervical HPV16 infection that either progressed to CIN3+ or cleared (not recorded which).

A remark on this clone: The read terminates 3 residues ahead of where the CDR3 ends, so the germline J gene completes it. The V and J genes are TRBV20-1 and TRBJ2-7; 9 positions agree with TRBD1. J gave up 2 bases and V 1 base, and 6 bases lay outside the gene matches. CDR3 length: 15 amino acids. The germline gives CDR1 DFQATT, CDR2 SNEGSKA (reference sequence). CDR3: CSARGQQGAPYEQYF. CDR3 DNA (partial): TGCAGTGCTAGAGGACAACAGGGGGCTCCCTACGAG.

As to this clone: The read comes to an end 3 residues before the CDR3 does, leaving the germline J gene to fill in the end. The chain combines TRBV18 with TRBJ2-1, with TRBD2 matching 10 bases. The germline V gene has CDR1 KGHSH and CDR2 LQKENI. The CDR3 has 16 residues. The ends lost 0 bases at V and 4 bases at J; junction bases unmatched: 3. The CDR3 protein is CASSPPPSGGYNEQFF. CDR3 bases read: TGTGCCAGCTCACCACCCCCTAGCGGGGGATACAATGAG.

CDR3 bases read: TGCGCCAGTACGGACAGGGAAAGTAAAGCC. This codes for CASTDRESKA. The whole CDR3 protein reads CASTDRESKALHF. The rearrangement uses TRBV5-1 and TRBJ1-6; TRBD1 aligns across 8 bases. The read finishes 3 residues shy of the CDR3 end, and the germline J gene is used to complete it. CDR3 length: 13 amino acids. Per germline, CDR1 SGHRS and CDR2 YFSETQ.

Comments on this clone: Read coverage stops 3 residues before the CDR3 terminus; the germline J gene supplies the remainder. The chain is built from TRBV5-6 and TRBJ1-2, with no clear D. The CDR3 is 14 residues long. The germline V gene has CDR1 SGHDT and CDR2 YYEEEE. V was trimmed by 1 base and J by 4 bases, leaving 11 bases between them. The CDR3 sequence is CASSLSGISYGYTF. The CDR3 DNA, read in part, is TGTGCCAGCAGCTTGTCGGGGATTTCCTATGGC.

Comment on this clone: The read stops 3 residues short of the end of the CDR3; the missing end is completed from the germline J gene. The rearrangement uses TRBV18 and TRBJ2-2; TRBD1 matches 7 bases. CDR3 length equals 14 residues. CDR1 is KGHSH, CDR2 LQKENI, per germline. The CDR3 reads CASSPSRQGEKLFF. CDR3 DNA, as far as it was read: TGTGCCAGCTCACCATCCCGACAGGGTGAAAAG.